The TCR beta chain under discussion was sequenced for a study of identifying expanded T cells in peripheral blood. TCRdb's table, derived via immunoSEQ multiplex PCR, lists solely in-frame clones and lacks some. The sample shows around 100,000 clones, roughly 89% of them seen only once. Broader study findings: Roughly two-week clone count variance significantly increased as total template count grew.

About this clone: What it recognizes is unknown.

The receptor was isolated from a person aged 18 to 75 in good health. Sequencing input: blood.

CDR3 region: CASSLTGTGELFF. The CDR3 nucleotides are TGTGCCAGCAGCTTGACAGGGACCGGGGAGCTGTTTTTT. The gene calls are TRBV5-4 and TRBJ2-2, with D perhaps matching TRBD1 (6 bases). CDR3 size: 13 residues. The germline V gene has CDR1 SGHNT and CDR2 YYREEE (reference sequence). V lost 1 base to trimming and J lost 5 bases, with 6 bases between them.